The 31 T cell receptor beta chains below all came from one sample that was sequenced in a study of blood T cell repertoires in COVID-19. Sequencing was performed with immunoSEQ multiplex PCR; in TCRdb, only in-frame clones are kept and a portion is missing. The sample has about 160,000 clones, about 91% seen once. The sequenced material came from peripheral blood. The receptors shown here come from a woman aged 55-75 years who had recovered from COVID-19.

This sequence joins TRBV6-5 and TRBJ2-7; weak D call: TRBD2 (6 bases). Per germline, CDR1 MNHEY and CDR2 SVGAGI. Trimming took off 8 bases at V and 0 bases at J, with 14 bases between the two ends. The CDR3 loop spans 14 amino acids. CDR3 in DNA: TGTGCCAGCCACCCTCGGAGGGCCTCCTACGAGCAGTACTTC. This encodes CASHPRRASYEQYF.

A single count supports this clone. The gene calls are TRBV7-6 and TRBJ1-4; the match to TRBD1 covers 8 bases. Germline-derived CDR1 and CDR2 are SGHVS and FNYEAQ. CDR3 size: 18 residues. With 5 bases clipped from V and 8 bases from J, the junction kept 19 bases outside the gene matches. This chain's CDR3 is CASSTPQTGGGNEEKLFF. For the CDR3, the DNA is TGTGCCAGCAGCACTCCTCAAACAGGGGGAGGAAATGAGGAAAAACTGTTTTTT.

This sequence joins TRBV11-3 and TRBJ1-1; D is undetermined. V was trimmed by 8 bases and J by 5 bases, leaving 15 bases between them. Germline V gene lookup returns CDR1 SGHNT and CDR2 YENEEA. The CDR3 has 13 amino acids. The CDR3 nucleotides are TGTGCCAGCGCACCGGGATTGAGTACTGAAGCTTTCTTT. Its translation: CASAPGLSTEAFF.

V is TRBV28 and J is TRBJ2-5; D may be TRBD2 (6 bases). V was trimmed by 3 bases and J by 1 base, leaving 15 bases between them. This CDR3 region has 16 residues. The germline CDR1 and CDR2 sequences are MDHEN and SYDVKM. CDR3 bases: TGTGCCAGCAGTTTTGGAGGGGTCTTGTTCCAAGAGACCCAGTACTTC. This gives the protein CASSFGGVLFQETQYF.

The rearrangement links TRBV7-9 to TRBJ2-1; 10 bases are a match to TRBD2. The germline CDR1 and CDR2 sequences are SEHNR and FQNEAQ (reference sequence). The CDR3 runs 16 residues. The trim removed 1 base at V and 3 bases at J, leaving 3 bases unmatched. This CDR3 is CASSLGAGGLYNEQFF. The CDR3 coding sequence is TGTGCCAGCAGCTTAGGAGCGGGGGGGCTCTACAATGAGCAGTTCTTC.

With regard to this clone: The same CDR3 can be traced to other DNA sequences in this sample. V gene TRBV5-1 combines with J gene TRBJ1-1; no clear D gene. Between the trimmed V and J ends, which lost 4 bases and 1 base, there was a span of 8 bases. CDR1 is SGHRS, CDR2 YFSETQ, per germline. The CDR3 has 13 residues. CDR3 sequence reads: CASSLDTNTEAFF. The CDR3 coding sequence is TGCGCCAGCAGCCTCGACACGAACACTGAAGCTTTCTTT. Complete variable domain (other parts from reference TRBV5-1 and TRBJ1-1): KAGVTQTPRYLIKTRGQQVTLSCSPISGHRSVSWYQQTPGQGLQFLFEYFSETQRNKGNFPGRFSGRQFSNSRSEMNVSTLELGDSALYLCASSLDTNTEAFFGQGTRLTVV.

The chain is built from TRBV5-6 and TRBJ1-1; possible D gene TRBD1, 5 bases. The germline V gene has CDR1 SGHDT and CDR2 YYEEEE. V shed 4 bases and J shed 1 base, with 17 bases lying between them. This CDR3 contains 16 residues. As DNA, the CDR3 is TGTGCCAGCAGCCGTCTCGTATCAGGGCGGAACACTGAAGCTTTCTTT. Encoded protein: CASSRLVSGRNTEAFF.

This clone has a handful of counts. V is TRBV4-1 and J is TRBJ2-7, with TRBD1 matching 8 bases. Germline V gives CDR1 MGHRA, CDR2 YSYEKL. The CDR3 is 15 residues long. Trimming removed 5 bases from V and 1 base from J; junction bases left unmatched: 7. CDR3 sequence: CASSLTGQGSYEQYF. The CDR3 coding sequence is TGCGCCAGCAGCTTAACCGGACAGGGTTCCTACGAGCAGTACTTC.

V gene TRBV5-5 combines with J gene TRBJ2-3, with D possibly matching TRBD2 (5 bases). The CDR3 extends over 18 amino acids. The ends were cut back, 2 bases at V and 0 bases at J, with 19 bases in the middle. Germline V gene data show CDR1 as SGHKS and CDR2 as YYEKEE (reference sequence). The CDR3 DNA sequence: TGTGCCAGCAGCTTAGGTCCCCTCTCGGGGAGCAGCACAGATACGCAGTATTTT. It translates to CASSLGPLSGSSTDTQYF. The entire variable domain, with the rest obtained from reference TRBV5-5 and TRBJ2-3, is as follows: DAGVTQSPTHLIKTRGQQVTLRCSPISGHKSVSWYQQVLGQGPQFIFQYYEKEERGRGNFPDRFSARQFPNYSSELNVNALLLGDSALYLCASSLGPLSGSSTDTQYFGPGTRLTVL.

This CDR3 is CASSKEEYGPRPLHF. CDR3 nucleotide sequence: TGTGCCAGCAGCAAAGAAGAATACGGTCCGAGGCCCCTCCACTTT. The J gene is TRBJ1-6, the V gene TRBV21-1. TRBV21-1 is flagged as a pseudogene. The CDR3 is 15 residues long.

This chain uses TRBV30 with TRBJ2-7, with TRBD1 identical over 7 bases. V lost 4 bases to trimming and J lost 1 base; unmatched junction nucleotides: 7. Looked up from germline, CDR1 is GTSNPN and CDR2 is SVGIG (reference sequence). CDR3 length: 14 residues. The CDR3 DNA is TGTGCCTGGACTAAGCGACAGGGATCCTACGAGCAGTACTTC. Its protein is CAWTKRQGSYEQYF.

In its sample, this clone was seen a few times. The chain combines TRBV9 with TRBJ1-2; a possible D gene is TRBD1 (5 bases). Deletions cut 3 bases from V and 4 bases from J, with 16 bases between. The CDR3 has 15 residues. Germline CDR1 and CDR2: SGDLS and YYNGEE. CDR3 coding DNA: TGTGCCAGCAGCGAAAAGACAGACCTTTTCTATGGCTACACCTTC. This codes for CASSEKTDLFYGYTF. The variable domain in full, with the rest retrieved from reference TRBV9 and TRBJ1-2, is DSGVTQTPKHLITATGQRVTLRCSPRSGDLSVYWYQQSLDQGLQFLIQYYNGEERAKGNILERFSAQQFPDLHSELNLSSLELGDSALYFCASSEKTDLFYGYTFGSGTRLTVV.

The J gene is TRBJ1-3, the V gene TRBV27, with D perhaps matching TRBD1 (6 bases). The germline CDR1 and CDR2 sequences are MNHEY and SMNVEV (reference sequence). The V end was cut by 6 bases, the J end by 0 bases, with 12 bases between. The CDR3 sequence is 15 residues long. CDR3: CASSSDRYSGNTIYF. DNA of the CDR3: TGTGCCAGCAGCTCCGACAGGTACTCTGGAAACACCATATATTTT.

The rearrangement joins TRBV5-5 to TRBJ2-5; 7 nucleotides align to TRBD2. Germline V gives CDR1 SGHKS, CDR2 YYEKEE (reference sequence). The CDR3 consists of 16 residues. The J segment lost 2 bases and the V segment lost 0 bases, leaving 7 bases of the junction unmatched. CDR3 coding DNA: TGTGCCAGCAGCTTGGATCCTAGCGGTGTTCAAGAGACCCAGTACTTC. Translated, it gives CASSLDPSGVQETQYF.

The chain links TRBV28 to TRBJ2-3, with unresolved D. CDR1 and CDR2 (germline): MDHEN, SYDVKM. The CDR3 runs 13 residues. The V end was cut by 1 base, the J end by 10 bases, with 12 bases between. CDR3 region: CASSLSLQGAQYF. CDR3 sequence (DNA): TGTGCCAGCAGTTTATCTCTCCAAGGAGCGCAGTATTTT.

This rearrangement joins TRBV7-9 to TRBJ2-7; TRBD2 matches 11 bases. Germline loops: CDR1 SEHNR, CDR2 FQNEAQ (reference sequence). The V segment lost 3 bases and the J segment 5 bases; nucleotides outside the gene matches: 12. The CDR3 spans 17 residues. The CDR3: CASSFPSGGTGADEQYF. The CDR3 coding sequence is TGTGCCAGCAGCTTCCCTAGCGGGGGGACTGGCGCCGACGAGCAGTACTTC.

The gene calls are TRBV9 and TRBJ2-7, with D possibly matching TRBD2 (6 bases). Between the trimmed V and J ends, which lost 4 bases and 3 bases, there was a span of 17 bases. The germline V gene has CDR1 SGDLS and CDR2 YYNGEE. The CDR3 contains 15 residues. CDR3 nucleotide sequence: TGTGCCAGCAGCCCTACGGGACGGGGGATCTACGAGCAGTACTTC. Encoded protein: CASSPTGRGIYEQYF.

This chain connects TRBV5-1 to TRBJ2-3, with 8 bases aligning to TRBD1. Germline V gene data show CDR1 as SGHRS and CDR2 as YFSETQ. Trimming cost V 4 bases and J 0 bases; bases outside gene matches: 7. The CDR3 contains 16 residues. The CDR3: CASSARTGHSTDTQYF. The DNA for the CDR3 is TGCGCCAGCAGCGCACGGACAGGGCACAGCACAGATACGCAGTATTTT.

V gene TRBV28 combines with J gene TRBJ1-2; 9 nucleotides align to TRBD1. V shed 5 bases and J 4 bases; nucleotides not matched to a gene: 14. This CDR3 contains 17 residues. Looked up from germline, CDR1 is MDHEN and CDR2 is SYDVKM. The CDR3 coding sequence is TGTGCCAGCAGTCCCCCATCCTACCCGGGACAGGGCTATGGCTACACCTTC. It translates to CASSPPSYPGQGYGYTF.

This clone has a single count. This rearrangement joins TRBV2 to TRBJ1-2, with D possibly TRBD1 on 5 matching bases. The CDR3 covers 11 residues. Germline V lookup: CDR1 SNHLY, CDR2 FYNNEI. The V gene lost 8 bases and the J gene lost 8 bases, with 12 bases spanning the gap. This chain's CDR3 is CASLSQGGYTF. CDR3 DNA sequence: TGTGCCAGCCTCTCCCAGGGCGGCTACACCTTC.

This clone was seen more than once but under ten times. The chain uses TRBV5-4 and TRBJ1-2, with D hard to call. Trimming removed 0 bases from V and 5 bases from J, with 8 bases in between. CDR3 size: 13 residues. From germline, CDR1 is SGHNT and CDR2 YYREEE (reference sequence). In DNA, the CDR3 is TGTGCCAGCAGCTTGGAGCGGAGATATGGCTACACCTTC. Protein: CASSLERRYGYTF.

The sample holds one count of this clone. The chain has TRBV28 and TRBJ1-5, with D possibly TRBD1 on 5 matching bases. Germline V gene data show CDR1 as MDHEN and CDR2 as SYDVKM. V lost 0 bases and J lost 3, with 9 bases in between. The CDR3 is 15 amino acids. The CDR3 loop reads CASSLWTADNQPQHF. In nucleotides, the CDR3 is TGTGCCAGCAGTTTATGGACAGCTGACAATCAGCCCCAGCATTTT.

The rearrangement joins TRBV12-3 or TRBV12-4 to TRBJ1-1; D not resolved. Trimming took 3 bases from V and 0 from J, leaving 5 bases between them. The CDR3 spans 13 residues. Here the CDR3 reads CASSFKLNTEAFF. For the CDR3, the DNA is TGTGCCAGCAGTTTCAAGCTGAACACTGAAGCTTTCTTT.

The chain links TRBV5-5 to TRBJ2-3, with 7 nucleotides matching TRBD2. Germline lookup yields CDR1 SGHKS and CDR2 YYEKEE (reference sequence). The junction had 9 bases not matched to a gene; V was cut back by 0 bases and J by 5 bases. This CDR3 contains 16 residues. This CDR3 reads CASSLERLAGRDTQYF. CDR3 in DNA: TGTGCCAGCAGCTTGGAGAGACTAGCTGGTAGAGATACGCAGTATTTT.

This sequence joins TRBV18 and TRBJ1-4; D not certain. The V end was cut by 4 bases, the J end by 7 bases, with 16 bases between. In germline, CDR1 is KGHSH, CDR2 LQKENI. This CDR3 contains 15 residues. The CDR3 DNA follows: TGTGCCAGCTCACGCGAGTTTGCGGGAAGTGAAAAACTGTTTTTT. Translation gives CASSREFAGSEKLFF.

The rearrangement joins TRBV2 to TRBJ1-5; no reliable D call. This CDR3 is 14 amino acids long. V was pared by 5 bases and J by 4 bases, with 12 bases between. In germline, CDR1 is SNHLY, CDR2 FYNNEI. CDR3 sequence reads: CASSSLRGNQPQHF. The CDR3 bases are TGTGCCAGCAGTTCTCTAAGAGGGAATCAGCCCCAGCATTTT.

In its sample, this clone was seen a few times. The chain links TRBV27 to TRBJ2-7; the D gene is possibly TRBD2 (5 bases). With 5 bases removed from V and 5 bases from J, the gap between germline ends came to 13 bases. The CDR3 runs to 13 residues. The germline V gene has CDR1 MNHEY and CDR2 SMNVEV (reference sequence). For the CDR3, the DNA is TGTGCCAGCAGTCCCAATGGGCGGGACGAGCAGTACTTC. Its translation: CASSPNGRDEQYF.

The chain links TRBV29-1 to TRBJ2-7; possibly TRBD1 for D (5 bases). The CDR3 totals 12 residues. From germline, CDR1 is SQVTM and CDR2 ANQGSEA. V gave up 6 bases and J gave up 3 bases, with 12 bases separating them. The CDR3 nucleotides are TGCAGCGTCGAGACAGAACTCTACGAGCAGTACTTC. This translates into CSVETELYEQYF.

This chain links TRBV9 with TRBJ2-7, with unresolved D. In germline, CDR1 is SGDLS, CDR2 YYNGEE. Trimming left V 3 bases short and J 2 bases short, with 12 bases between. The CDR3 is made up of 14 amino acids. The CDR3 region is CASSASQETYEQYF. In DNA form, the CDR3 reads TGTGCCAGCAGCGCATCTCAGGAAACCTACGAGCAGTACTTC.

V is TRBV6-5 and J is TRBJ1-1; D may be TRBD1 (5 bases). The CDR3 spans 14 residues. The germline CDR1 and CDR2 sequences are MNHEY and SVGAGI. V gave up 0 bases and J gave up 4 bases, with 9 bases separating them. The CDR3 sequence: CASSYSRRGTEAFF. The DNA of the CDR3 is TGTGCCAGCAGTTACTCCAGGAGGGGCACTGAAGCTTTCTTT.

The J gene is TRBJ2-7, the V gene TRBV7-9; D call uncertain. The V gene's germline CDR1 is SEHNR and CDR2 FQNEAQ (reference sequence). The CDR3 spans 11 residues. Trimming stripped 5 bases from V and 3 bases from J, with 5 bases between. In nucleotides, the CDR3 is TGTGCCAGCAGCCCCGGCTACGAGCAGTACTTC. It encodes CASSPGYEQYF.